Included here is one TCR beta chain sequence, with context. Antigen: not known. This entry comes from a study of radiotherapy plus CTLA-4 blockade in lung cancer. On the study more broadly: Objective response rate was more than 15%; disease control rate, approximately 33%.

The table came from immunoSEQ multiplex PCR; TCRdb's copy has only in-frame clones and leaves some out. The repertoire holds 85,000 to 90,000 clones, with 70% to 90% as singletons. Overall study results and limits: TCR clones from tumors expanded in blood after radiotherapy plus ipilimumab. Interferon-beta, together with early blood T cell clone dynamics, reportedly best predicted response.

Receiving focal radiation plus CTLA-4 blockade with ipilimumab were patients who had chemo-refractory metastatic non-small-cell lung cancer. Trimming cost V 0 bases and J 5 bases; bases outside gene matches: 7. The CDR3 covers 16 residues. Germline values: CDR1 SGDLS, CDR2 YYNGEE. V is TRBV9 and J is TRBJ2-2; TRBD2 matches at 7 bases. The sequence was collected from a human donor with non-small cell lung cancer that progressed on radiotherapy plus ipilimumab. The material was peripheral blood, obtained from a patient treated with radiotherapy plus ipilimumab. This CDR3 reads CASSVGGSFVTGELFF. The DNA for the CDR3 is TGTGCCAGCAGCGTAGGCGGGAGCTTTGTAACCGGGGAGCTGTTTTTT.